This TCR beta chain emerged from a study of T cell changes during pregnancy in multiple sclerosis (dated by TCRdb to 2018 to 2020). As for the study more broadly: The study examined how the T cell repertoire changed over the course of pregnancy in women with multiple sclerosis.

Receptor amplification or capture employed the immunoSEQ multiplex PCR assay. Drawn from immuneACCESS, this table holds only the in-frame rearrangements with V and J called that TCRdb kept. Clones are partly lost; checked studies trace under half to an unresolved V gene and leave the rest unexplained. The sample table contains about 60,000 clones; only one count was recorded for under 95% of them. Of the sample, about 3% is held by the ten largest clones. A note on this clone: What antigen it recognizes has not been identified. The record has no base qualities; no much larger clone is one base away.

The sequence came from a female donor with multiple sclerosis, enrolled in a pregnancy study. Sequencing used CD8+ T cells from peripheral blood mononuclear cells, obtained in the second trimester of pregnancy.

The CDR3 region: CASSSFSGTDGYTF. The DNA sequence follows: TGTGCCAGCAGCTCTTTCTCCGGGACAGATGGCTACACCTTC. Rearrangement joined TRBV13 to TRBJ1-2, with 7 bases in between that match TRBD1. Taken from cysteine to phenylalanine, the CDR3 has 14 residues. Only CDR3 DNA remains: 42 bases, in frame from the first base. Germline trimming amounts to 4 bases on V and 6 bases on J, with 8 as the count of junction bases outside the gene matches. CDR1 and CDR2, per the germline V gene (reference sequence), are PRHDT and FYEKMQ.